These T cell receptor beta chains were read from a single sample in a study of blood T cell repertoires in COVID-19. Sequenced by immunoSEQ multiplex PCR; TCRdb stores in-frame clones only, minus some. The sample yields some 510,000 clones, roughly 90% seen once. The sequenced material came from PBMCs or T cells enriched from blood (not recorded which). Receptors were obtained from a woman aged 40-49 years who had recovered from COVID-19. The CDR3 runs from the conserved cysteine through the conserved F or W. The D gene is left open where the match is weak. Not all rows give a size; the values are once, few, many and, for expanded clones, a class.

few,TRBV2,-,TRBJ2-2,CASIVGASVNTGELFF,TGTGCCAGCATTGTTGGGGCTAGCGTGAACACCGGGGAGCTGTTTTTT
-,TRBV5-6,-,TRBJ1-2,CASSLAGNYGYTF,TGTGCCAGCAGCTTGGCGGGGAACTATGGCTACACCTTC
-,TRBV6-2/TRBV6-3,-,TRBJ1-1,CASGQPYSYTEAFF,TGTGCCAGCGGCCAACCGTACAGCTACACTGAAGCTTTCTTT
-,TRBV15,-,TRBJ1-1,CATSRGGLEAFF,TGTGCCACCAGCAGGGGAGGTTTGGAAGCTTTCTTT
-,TRBV6-2/TRBV6-3,-,TRBJ1-5,CASSSRRGNQPQHF,TGTGCCAGCAGTTCCCGGAGGGGCAATCAGCCCCAGCATTTT
-,TRBV7-8,TRBD2,TRBJ2-1,CASSFGLAPEQFF,TGTGCCAGCAGCTTTGGACTAGCACCCGAGCAGTTCTTC
-,TRBV5-4,-,TRBJ1-3,CASSSDSTSGNTIYF,TGTGCCAGCAGCTCCGACAGTACCTCTGGAAACACCATATATTTT
-,TRBV4-1,-,TRBJ1-2,CASSQDMGGRASYGYTF,TGCGCCAGCAGCCAAGACATGGGCGGCAGGGCCAGCTATGGCTACACCTTC
-,TRBV19,-,TRBJ2-7,CASSDRPTGSSYEQYF,TGTGCCAGTAGTGACCGACCCACAGGGTCCTCCTACGAGCAGTACTTC
-,TRBV28,-,TRBJ1-1,CASSSRGRRPYEAFF,TGTGCCAGCAGTTCTCGCGGCAGACGGCCTTATGAAGCTTTCTTT
-,TRBV9,-,TRBJ2-3,CASSVEVRDTQYF,TGTGCCAGCAGCGTAGAAGTGAGGGATACGCAGTATTTT
-,TRBV5-1,-,TRBJ1-1,CASSLDRIYTEAFF,TGCGCCAGCAGCCTTGACAGGATATACACTGAAGCTTTCTTT
-,TRBV5-5,-,TRBJ1-2,CASSRQGGGRDYGYTF,TGTGCCAGCAGCCGACAAGGCGGAGGAAGGGACTATGGCTACACCTTC
once,TRBV7-9,TRBD2,TRBJ2-1,CASSFGLGSSGRNEQFF,TGTGCCAGCAGCTTTGGATTGGGATCTAGCGGGAGGAATGAGCAGTTCTTC
once,TRBV5-6,TRBD2,TRBJ2-1,CASHSGSSYNEQFF,TGTGCCAGCCATAGCGGGAGCTCCTACAATGAGCAGTTCTTC
once,TRBV27,-,TRBJ1-4,CASSAGGATNEKLFF,TGTGCCAGCAGTGCCGGGGGAGCAACTAATGAAAAACTGTTTTTT
-,TRBV5-6,-,TRBJ2-7,CASSLGASGEQYF,TGTGCCAGCAGCTTGGGAGCAAGTGGCGAGCAGTACTTC